These 16 T cell receptor beta chains came from one sample sequenced in a study of blood T cell repertoires in COVID-19. The assay was immunoSEQ multiplex PCR, and TCRdb's table has in-frame clones only and misses some. The sample lists about 25,000 clones, around 96% seen once, with 3.5% to 5% in the top ten. The sequenced sample was peripheral blood. Source of these receptors: a human donor with active COVID-19. The donor label of this sample is uncertain.

The rearrangement uses TRBV2 and TRBJ2-5, with D possibly TRBD1 on 5 matching bases. V was shortened by 7 bases and J by 4 bases, with 16 bases between the two germline ends. CDR3 size: 14 residues. Germline V gene sequence: CDR1 SNHLY, CDR2 FYNNEI. For the CDR3, the DNA is TGTGCCAGCACCGCATGGGAAGGGGTAGAGACCCAGTACTTC. Residues: CASTAWEGVETQYF.

J is TRBJ2-1 and V is TRBV4-1; the match to TRBD2 covers 9 bases. V lost 1 base and J lost 4; bases outside the gene matches: 5. This CDR3 has 16 residues. Germline CDR1 is MGHRA and CDR2 is YSYEKL. Here the CDR3 reads CASSQARLAVYNEQFF. In nucleotides, the CDR3 is TGCGCCAGCAGCCAAGCGCGACTAGCGGTATACAATGAGCAGTTCTTC.

This clone came up once. The rearrangement joins TRBV5-4 to TRBJ2-5; 7 bases line up with TRBD1. V was clipped by 1 base and J by 1 base; unmatched bases: 4. This CDR3 region has 15 residues. CDR1 is SGHNT and CDR2 is YYREEE in the germline V gene (reference sequence). CDR3 sequence (DNA): TGTGCCAGCAGCTTGCCCAACAGGGGCCAAGAGACCCAGTACTTC. This translates into CASSLPNRGQETQYF. The full variable domain, in which reference TRBV5-4 and TRBJ2-5 provide the parts outside the CDR3, is ETGVTQSPTHLIKTRGQQVTLRCSSQSGHNTVSWYQQALGQGPQFIFQYYREEENGRGNFPPRFSGLQFPNYSSELNVNALELDDSALYLCASSLPNRGQETQYFGPGTRLLVL.

This chain links TRBV28 with TRBJ2-5; 9 bases are a match to TRBD2. Per germline, CDR1 MDHEN and CDR2 SYDVKM. This CDR3 region has 15 residues. After removal of 5 bases from V and 5 bases from J, the junction contained 9 bases not matched to a gene. In DNA form, the CDR3 reads TGTGCCAGCAGTATCCCCAGCGGGGGGCTCGAGACCCAGTACTTC. Residues: CASSIPSGGLETQYF.

V and J are TRBV24-1 and TRBJ2-1, with TRBD1 matching over 9 bases. This CDR3 has 16 amino acids. The germline CDR1 and CDR2 sequences are KGHDR and SFDVKD. V dropped 8 bases and J dropped 8; count of bases not matched to a gene: 15. DNA of the CDR3: TGTGCCACCATGTACAGGGGGCTGGCGGGAGAATATGAGCAGTTCTTC. Amino acids: CATMYRGLAGEYEQFF.

This clone has only one observation. This sequence joins TRBV5-1 and TRBJ2-7, with TRBD2 as a possible D gene (6 bases). The V gene lost 2 bases and the J gene lost 3 bases, with 9 bases spanning the gap. CDR3 size: 13 residues. Germline CDR1 and CDR2: SGHRS and YFSETQ. The CDR3 loop reads CASSFEGGYEQYF. In DNA, the CDR3 is TGCGCCAGCAGCTTTGAGGGAGGCTACGAGCAGTACTTC.

This clone was seen once. The V call is TRBV3-1 (or the pseudogene TRBV3-2), the J call TRBJ1-1; the D is unclear. From germline, CDR1 is LGHDT and CDR2 YNNKEL (reference sequence). The CDR3 has 13 residues. Trimming cost V 3 bases and J 5 bases, with 10 bases left between them. The CDR3 DNA is TGTGCCAGCAGCCAGACCCTGCGGACTGAAGCTTTCTTT. This gives the protein CASSQTLRTEAFF.

This sequence joins TRBV6-5 and TRBJ1-1; D remains unclear. V was pared by 7 bases and J by 4 bases, with 19 bases between. This CDR3 comprises 15 residues. Germline V gene sequence: CDR1 MNHEY, CDR2 SVGAGI. In nucleotides, the CDR3 is TGTGCCAGCATGGCGACCGTAATGTCGGGCACTGAAGCTTTCTTT. This translates into CASMATVMSGTEAFF.

This chain joins TRBV7-2 and TRBJ2-2; 8 nucleotides agree with TRBD1. After removal of 1 base from V and 5 bases from J, the junction contained 6 bases not matched to a gene. CDR3 length: 16 amino acids. The V gene's germline CDR1 is SGHTA and CDR2 FQGNSA. CDR3 nucleotide sequence: TGTGCCAGCAGCTTAGATCCAGGGGGCAAGACCGGGGAGCTGTTTTTT. Translating it yields CASSLDPGGKTGELFF.

This rearrangement joins TRBV19 to TRBJ1-4; 10 bases fit TRBD1. Trimming took 11 bases from V and 8 from J; bases not matched to a gene: 8. The CDR3 is 13 amino acids. Germline CDR1 LNHDA, CDR2 SQIVND (reference sequence). CDR3 residues: CARRDRGREKLFF. DNA of the CDR3: TGTGCCCGCAGGGACAGGGGAAGGGAAAAACTGTTTTTT.

This clone has just a few counts. The V call is TRBV30, the J call TRBJ1-2; D is possibly TRBD1 (5 bases). Looked up from germline, CDR1 is GTSNPN and CDR2 is SVGIG (reference sequence). Trimming pared 1 base from V and 7 bases from J, leaving 19 bases between. The CDR3 spans 15 residues. In DNA, the CDR3 is TGTGCCTGGAGTGGAACCGGGCCCGGAAGGGGTGGCTACACCTTC. This translates into CAWSGTGPGRGGYTF.

V is TRBV2 and J is TRBJ1-4; 10 nucleotides agree with TRBD1. The CDR3 spans 17 residues. With 7 bases clipped from V and 5 bases from J, the junction kept 13 bases outside the gene matches. The V gene's germline CDR1 is SNHLY and CDR2 FYNNEI. The CDR3 DNA sequence: TGTGCCAGCAATAGGGACAGGGGATCCGGGTCCAATGAAAAACTGTTTTTT. Translating gives CASNRDRGSGSNEKLFF.

The V and J genes are TRBV6-5 and TRBJ1-2; a weak D match, TRBD1 (6 bases). The CDR3 runs to 15 residues. The ends were cut back, 7 bases at V and 1 base at J, with 16 bases in the middle. Germline CDR1 is MNHEY and CDR2 is SVGAGI. CDR3 region: CASTQEGGGNYGYTF. CDR3 bases: TGTGCCAGCACACAAGAGGGGGGGGGTAACTATGGCTACACCTTC.

The chain has TRBV4-1 and TRBJ2-1; the match to TRBD2 covers 9 bases. Germline CDR1 and CDR2: MGHRA and YSYEKL. The CDR3 has 18 residues. Trimming took 0 bases from V and 1 from J; bases not matched to a gene: 7. The CDR3 loop reads CASSQEPPSGGSYNEQFF. The CDR3 DNA reads TGCGCCAGCAGCCAAGAACCCCCCAGCGGGGGGTCCTACAATGAGCAGTTCTTC.

The rearrangement uses TRBV7-2 and TRBJ1-5; possibly TRBD1 for D (5 bases). Germline CDR1 SGHTA, CDR2 FQGNSA. V was cut by 1 base and J by 0 bases, with 10 bases left in between. The CDR3 is 16 amino acids. The CDR3 here is CASSLGRGSSNQPQHF. DNA of the CDR3: TGTGCCAGCAGCTTAGGGAGGGGATCTAGCAATCAGCCCCAGCATTTT. Drawing the rest from reference TRBV7-2 and TRBJ1-5, the complete variable domain is GAGVSQSPSNKVTEKGKDVELRCDPISGHTALYWYRQSLGQGLEFLIYFQGNSAPDKSGLPSDRFSAERTGGSVSTLTIQRTQQEDSAVYLCASSLGRGSSNQPQHFGDGTRLSIL.

The chain combines TRBV10-1 with TRBJ2-3; the match to TRBD2 covers 9 bases. V dropped 0 bases and J dropped 0; count of bases not matched to a gene: 4. This CDR3 comprises 17 residues. Germline values: CDR1 WNHNN, CDR2 SYGVQD (reference sequence). The CDR3 DNA follows: TGCGCCAGCAGTGAGTCAGGGGCGGGAGGGAGCACAGATACGCAGTATTTT. Its protein product is CASSESGAGGSTDTQYF.